A single sample gave rise to the 30 T cell receptor beta chains below, sequenced in a study of Graves' ophthalmopathy and Graves' hyperthyroidism. Amplification of the TCR beta CDR3 regions used RNA transcripts (as template). HTBI-primed RT-PCR formed the first round, and a multiplex PCR formed the second. TCRdb analysed the multiplex PCR reads with MiXCR anew, one entry per CDR3 protein. The sample shows about 400,000 distinct CDR3 sequences, 15% to 17% of them seen only once. Source material: peripheral blood. These TCRs come from a woman aged 18 to 35 with stable Graves' hyperthyroidism.

The rearrangement uses TRBV2 and TRBJ1-1; D is perhaps TRBD1 (6 bases). V shed 5 bases and J shed 6 bases, with 19 bases lying between them. The V gene's germline CDR1 is SNHLY and CDR2 FYNNEI. There are 15 residues in the CDR3. CDR3 nucleotide sequence: TGTGCCAGCAGTAACTCACGACTGGGGGCAGCTGAAGCTTTCTTT. Protein: CASSNSRLGAAEAFF.

This clonotype was recorded many times. V and J are TRBV19 and TRBJ1-1; 7 nucleotides agree with TRBD1. This CDR3 comprises 13 residues. V gave up 3 bases and J gave up 7 bases; unmatched junction bases: 5. The germline gives CDR1 LNHDA, CDR2 SQIVND (reference sequence). CDR3 amino acids: CASSILTGLEAFF. CDR3 sequence (DNA): TGTGCCAGTAGTATCTTGACAGGGCTTGAAGCTTTCTTT. Filled out from reference TRBV19 and TRBJ1-1, the complete variable domain reads DGGITQSPKYLFRKEGQNVTLSCEQNLNHDAMYWYRQDPGQGLRLIYYSQIVNDFQKGDIAEGYSVSREKKESFPLTVTSAQKNPTAFYLCASSILTGLEAFFGQGTRLTVV.

As for this clonotype: This is likely a read error, given that the CDR3 carries no conserved phenylalanine or tryptophan at its end. It is unclear where the CDR3 begins or ends on the DNA, so no DNA is shown, and the CDR3 is as TCRdb lists it. J is TRBJ1-1 and V is TRBV24-1; the D call in the table, TRBD1, was not verified against the DNA. Germline assignment: CDR1 KGHDR and CDR2 SFDVKD. The CDR3 adds up to 12 amino acids, both ends counted. This CDR3 is CATSTGNTEDFL.

This clonotype has just a few counts. One base away lies a much larger clone, so this may be a sequencing read error. The CDR3 end shows no conserved phenylalanine or tryptophan, and so a read error is likely. CDR3 protein: CATSDSWHAYGYTY. CDR3 DNA: TGTGCCACCAGTGATTCATGGCACGCCTATGGCTACACCTAC. The V and J genes are TRBV24-1 and TRBJ1-2; D remains ambiguous. In germline, CDR1 is KGHDR, CDR2 SFDVKD. The V end lost 2 bases, the J end lost 4 bases, and 10 bases lay between the germline ends. The CDR3 has 14 residues.

There are many counts of this clonotype. The rearrangement links TRBV5-1 to TRBJ2-2, with TRBD1 identical over 7 bases. From germline, CDR1 is SGHRS and CDR2 YFSETQ. This CDR3 region has 17 residues. The J segment lost 0 bases and the V segment lost 4 bases, leaving 9 bases of the junction unmatched. In nucleotides, the CDR3 is TGCGCCAGCAGCCGAAAGCCCGGGACAGCGAACACCGGGGAGCTGTTTTTT. Its translation: CASSRKPGTANTGELFF.

This clonotype was seen many times. The chain joins TRBV28 to TRBJ1-1; 8 positions match TRBD1. The ends lost 4 bases at V and 7 bases at J; junction bases unmatched: 14. The CDR3 is made up of 16 amino acids. Germline CDR1 is MDHEN and CDR2 is SYDVKM. The CDR3: CASSSPGTGYTFEAFF. The CDR3 nucleotides are TGTGCCAGCAGTTCCCCGGGGACAGGATACACCTTTGAAGCTTTCTTT.

The chain carries TRBV5-1 and TRBJ2-5; D call uncertain. The CDR3 sequence is 11 residues long. Trimming took off 4 bases at V and 7 bases at J, with 8 bases between the two ends. CDR1 is SGHRS and CDR2 is YFSETQ in the germline V gene. For the CDR3, the DNA is TGCGCCAGCAGCCAGGACCTGACCCAGTACTTC. Translation: CASSQDLTQYF.

This clonotype was seen many times. This chain connects TRBV7-2 to TRBJ1-1; D not certain. The germline V gene encodes CDR1 SGHTA and CDR2 FQGNSA. CDR3 length equals 15 residues. Trimming left V 5 bases short and J 1 base short, with 14 bases between. In DNA, the CDR3 is TGTGCCAGCAGCCCCGCCCGCCGACAGAACACTGAAGCTTTCTTT. It translates to CASSPARRQNTEAFF.

This clonotype occurred many times. A much larger clone lies one base from this, so it may be a read error. V and J are TRBV12-3 or TRBV12-4 and TRBJ1-1; no firm D call. The CDR3 is made up of 14 amino acids. The V and J ends lost 8 bases and 0 bases respectively, with 13 bases between them. CDR3 in amino acids: CASSLRLLNTEAFF. The DNA for the CDR3 is TGTGCCAGCTCCCTCAGGCTGCTGAACACTGAAGCTTTCTTT.

The gene calls are TRBV28 and TRBJ2-7, with D tentatively TRBD1 (6 bases). Germline loops: CDR1 MDHEN, CDR2 SYDVKM. V lost 8 bases to trimming and J lost 12 bases, with 17 bases between them. This CDR3 comprises 11 residues. This CDR3 is CASGSGARGYF. CDR3 coding DNA: TGTGCCAGCGGTTCAGGGGCTCGGGGGTACTTC. Supplemented by reference TRBV28 and TRBJ2-7, the full variable domain reads DVKVTQSSRYLVKRTGEKVFLECVQDMDHENMFWYRQDPGLGLRLIYFSYDVKMKEKGDIPEGYSVSREKKERFSLILESASTNQTSMYLCASGSGARGYFGPGTRLTVT.

Many counts were recorded for this clonotype. The chain carries TRBV6-1 and TRBJ2-7; D tentatively reads TRBD1 or TRBD2 (5 bases each). The CDR3 runs 13 residues. CDR1 MNHNS and CDR2 SASEGT come from the germline V gene. V was pared by 6 bases and J by 3 bases, with 12 bases between. CDR3 in amino acids: CASSRGRGYEQYF. The CDR3 bases are TGTGCCAGCAGCCGGGGACGGGGCTACGAGCAGTACTTC.

This clonotype came up many times. The rearrangement joins TRBV12-3 or TRBV12-4 to TRBJ1-6; TRBD1 matches at 10 bases. V was pared by 6 bases and J by 7 bases, with 3 bases of the junction left unmatched. The CDR3 has 14 amino acids. CDR3: CASRGQGTNSPLHF. The CDR3 DNA reads TGTGCCAGCAGGGGACAGGGGACCAATTCACCCCTCCACTTT.

This clonotype was counted at least ten times. This may arise from a read error, as a much more abundant clone is one base away. The chain links TRBV6-2 or TRBV6-3 to TRBJ2-5; D not resolved. Germline CDR1 is MNHEY and CDR2 is SVGEGT. Trimming stripped 6 bases from V and 0 bases from J, with 2 bases between. This CDR3 region has 11 residues. In nucleotides, the CDR3 is TGTGCCAGCAGCCACCAAGAGACCCAGTACTTC. Protein sequence: CASSHQETQYF.

The chain is built from TRBV11-2 and TRBJ2-7, with D perhaps matching TRBD1 or TRBD2 (6 bases each). CDR3 length equals 14 residues. Trimming took off 8 bases at V and 3 bases at J, with 17 bases between the two ends. The germline V gene has CDR1 SGHAT and CDR2 FQNNGV. CDR3 region: CASRRIGGHYEQYF. The CDR3 DNA reads TGTGCCAGCCGTAGAATTGGGGGGCACTACGAGCAGTACTTC.

At least ten counts were recorded for this clonotype. The CDR3 nucleotides read TGTGCCAGCAGTACGACTAGCGGGGGCTCCTACGAGCAGTACTTC. Its translation: CASSTTSGGSYEQYF. This rearrangement joins TRBV6-1 to TRBJ2-7; 12 bases line up with TRBD2. The CDR3 length is 15 residues. V shed 5 bases and J 0 bases; nucleotides not matched to a gene: 2. Germline-derived CDR1 and CDR2 are MNHNS and SASEGT.

This clonotype was detected ten times or more. The chain joins TRBV7-9 to TRBJ1-6, with D possibly being TRBD1 (5 bases). V was pared by 4 bases and J by 4 bases, with 11 bases between. The CDR3 totals 15 residues. Germline CDR1 and CDR2: SEHNR and FQNEAQ (reference sequence). CDR3 amino acids: CASSSPGGYNSPLHF. DNA for the CDR3: TGTGCCAGCAGCTCCCCTGGGGGGTATAATTCACCCCTCCACTTT.

This clonotype was counted many times. This sequence joins TRBV19 and TRBJ1-1, with D possibly TRBD1 on 6 matching bases. Germline V gene sequence: CDR1 LNHDA, CDR2 SQIVND (reference sequence). Deletions cut 2 bases from V and 6 bases from J, with 10 bases between. The CDR3 length is 13 residues. The CDR3 region has the DNA TGTGCCAGTAGTATATCCAGGGGCGCTGAAGCTTTCTTT. Translated: CASSISRGAEAFF.

On this clonotype itself: This CDR3 fails to terminate in the conserved phenylalanine or tryptophan, so it likely reflects a read error. The V and J genes are TRBV19 and TRBJ2-5; either TRBD1 or TRBD2 may fit D (5 bases each). The CDR3 length is 14 residues. Trimming cost V 5 bases and J 5 bases, with 15 bases left between them. Germline loops: CDR1 LNHDA, CDR2 SQIVND (reference sequence). CDR3 in DNA: TGTGCCAGTAGTCCCCCAGGGACCGGGGAGACCCAGTACTCC. It codes for CASSPPGTGETQYS.

This clonotype was detected ten times or more. The V call is TRBV12-3 or TRBV12-4, the J call TRBJ1-6; TRBD1 agrees at 7 bases. V trimming: 3 bases; J trimming: 10 bases; junction bases outside the gene matches: 6. The CDR3 totals 14 residues. The CDR3 spells CASSFPPGGSPLHF. The CDR3 DNA follows: TGTGCCAGCAGTTTTCCGCCAGGGGGGTCACCCCTCCACTTT.

This clonotype was seen many times. This chain links TRBV6-1 with TRBJ1-1; possibly TRBD1 for D (6 bases). The V and J ends lost 10 bases and 5 bases respectively, with 20 bases between them. From germline, CDR1 is MNHNS and CDR2 SASEGT. CDR3 length equals 14 residues. The CDR3 sequence is CATIQEGGWTEAFF. CDR3 coding DNA: TGTGCCACCATCCAAGAGGGGGGGTGGACTGAAGCTTTCTTT.

This clonotype was detected many times. This chain links TRBV11-2 with TRBJ2-5; D unclear. The germline gives CDR1 SGHAT, CDR2 FQNNGV. CDR3 size: 14 residues. Trimming left V 3 bases short and J 4 bases short, with 12 bases between. The CDR3 loop reads CASSLAQFAETQYF. CDR3 nucleotides: TGTGCCAGCAGCTTGGCTCAGTTCGCAGAGACCCAGTACTTC.

The gene calls are TRBV12-3 or TRBV12-4 and TRBJ2-7; tentatively, D is TRBD1 or TRBD2 (5 bases each). V was pared by 3 bases and J by 2 bases, with 11 bases between. The length of the CDR3 is 14 residues. The CDR3 DNA reads TGTGCCAGCAGTTTTGAGGGGCCTCCCTACGAGCAGTACTTC. As protein: CASSFEGPPYEQYF.

This clonotype was picked up many times. The CDR3 nucleotides read TGTGCCAGCAGTTACAGGACAGCCCAAGAGACCCAGTACTTC. Amino acids: CASSYRTAQETQYF. This chain links TRBV12-3 or TRBV12-4 with TRBJ2-5; tentatively, D is TRBD1 (6 bases). Deletions cut 4 bases from V and 1 base from J, with 10 bases between. This CDR3 is 14 amino acids long.

As to this clonotype: This could be a read error, since a much larger clone is one nucleotide away. V gene TRBV15 combines with J gene TRBJ1-2, with D tentatively TRBD1 (6 bases). The CDR3 has 16 amino acids. Germline values: CDR1 LNHNV, CDR2 YYDKDF (reference sequence). The CDR3: CATRARGRGENCGYTF. In DNA, the CDR3 is TGTGCCACCAGAGCCCGGGGCAGGGGCGAAAACTGTGGCTACACCTTC.

J is TRBJ1-1 and V is TRBV5-1, with D unresolved. This CDR3 has 14 amino acids. Germline CDR1 is SGHRS and CDR2 is YFSETQ. Trimming left V 4 bases short and J 3 bases short, with 13 bases between. The CDR3 nucleotides are TGCGCCAGCAGCCCTAGCGGGGAGGACACTGAAGCTTTCTTT. This codes for CASSPSGEDTEAFF.

Ten or more counts support this clonotype. V usage is TRBV4-2 and J usage is TRBJ1-1; D possibly corresponds to TRBD1 (6 bases). The CDR3 extends over 13 amino acids. Germline V gene sequence: CDR1 LGHNA, CDR2 YNFKEQ. Trimming shortened V by 5 bases and J by 7 bases, and 14 bases separated the two germline ends. DNA for the CDR3: TGTGCCAGCAGCACAGGGTTTTCCGATGAAGCTTTCTTT. It is translated as CASSTGFSDEAFF.

V gene TRBV12-3 or TRBV12-4 combines with J gene TRBJ2-2, with D maybe TRBD2 (7 bases). Trimming took off 11 bases at V and 9 bases at J, with 16 bases between the two ends. This CDR3 is 12 amino acids long. CDR3 coding DNA: TGTGCCTGGTCATGGGGGGGCCGGGAGCTGTTTTTT. It specifies CAWSWGGRELFF.

This clonotype was seen ten or more times. The V call is TRBV2, the J call TRBJ2-2; D is possibly TRBD1 (6 bases). CDR3 length equals 13 residues. CDR1 is SNHLY, CDR2 FYNNEI, per germline. V was cut by 8 bases and J by 3 bases, with 10 bases left in between. CDR3 DNA sequence: TGTGCCAGCCTAGGACAGTACACCGGGGAGCTGTTTTTT. As protein: CASLGQYTGELFF.

This clonotype has a count of ten or more. The chain employs TRBV6-2 or TRBV6-3 and TRBJ2-7; tentatively, D is TRBD1 (5 bases). The CDR3 loop spans 14 amino acids. The germline V gene encodes CDR1 MNHEY and CDR2 SVGEGT. With 4 bases removed from V and 3 bases from J, the gap between germline ends came to 13 bases. The CDR3 reads CASSSASDSYEQYF. The CDR3 bases are TGTGCCAGCAGTTCCGCGTCCGACAGCTACGAGCAGTACTTC.

The rearrangement links TRBV5-1 to TRBJ1-1; TRBD1 is a possible D gene (5 bases). In germline, CDR1 is SGHRS, CDR2 YFSETQ. Trimming shortened V by 1 base and J by 1 base, and 11 bases separated the two germline ends. The CDR3 is 15 amino acids. CDR3 protein: CASSLRVGENTEAFF. In DNA form, the CDR3 reads TGCGCCAGCAGCTTGCGGGTAGGGGAGAACACTGAAGCTTTCTTT.